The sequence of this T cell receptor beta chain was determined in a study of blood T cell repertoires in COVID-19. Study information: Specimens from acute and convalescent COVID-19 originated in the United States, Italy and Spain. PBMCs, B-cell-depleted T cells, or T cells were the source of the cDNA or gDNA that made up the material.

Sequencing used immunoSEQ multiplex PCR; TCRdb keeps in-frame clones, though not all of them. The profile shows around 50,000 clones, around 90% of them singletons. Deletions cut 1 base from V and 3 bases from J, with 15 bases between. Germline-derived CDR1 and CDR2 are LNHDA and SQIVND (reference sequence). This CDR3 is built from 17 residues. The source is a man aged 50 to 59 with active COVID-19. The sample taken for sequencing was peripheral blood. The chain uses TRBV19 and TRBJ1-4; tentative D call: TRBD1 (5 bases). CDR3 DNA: TGTGCCAGTAGTATAGGACTTCGGCAGGGCCCTAATGAAAAACTGTTTTTT. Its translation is CASSIGLRQGPNEKLFF.